The rows below give T cell receptor beta chains drawn from one sample of a study of T cells in localized non-small cell lung cancer. Clones were sequenced by immunoSEQ multiplex PCR, and TCRdb holds only the in-frame ones, with some missing. The sample yields 45,000 to 60,000 clones, approximately 82% seen once. Sequencing was performed on peripheral blood, taken before any cancer treatment. Every receptor here comes from a female donor over 55 with stage II squamous cell lung carcinoma. Both conserved end residues are part of each CDR3. The D gene is left open where the match is weak. A clone size is listed for some rows: how often the clone was seen (once, few, many), or a class if it is expanded.

v_gene	j_gene	d_gene	len	abundance	CDR3nt	CDR3aa
TRBV7-8	TRBJ2-1	-	15	-	TGTGCCAGCAGCGGGTCGGCAGGGGGGGGAAATGAGCAGTTCTTC	CASSGSAGGGNEQFF
TRBV29-1	TRBJ1-1	-	13	-	TGCAGCGTTGAAGCGGTTCAATTTACTGAAGCTTTCTTT	CSVEAVQFTEAFF
TRBV7-2	TRBJ2-7	-	15	-	TGTGCCAGCAGCTTAGGGATGGCCTCCTCCTACGAGCAGTACTTC	CASSLGMASSYEQYF
TRBV4-3	TRBJ2-7	-	15	-	TGCGCCAGCAGCCAAGACAGGGTCGGAACCTACGAGCAGTACTTC	CASSQDRVGTYEQYF
TRBV7-3	TRBJ1-2	TRBD1	15	-	TGTGCCAGCAGCTTAACGGGACAGGGATGGGATGGCTACACCTTC	CASSLTGQGWDGYTF
TRBV6-1	TRBJ1-1	TRBD1	16	-	TGTGCCAGCAGTGACCGACAGGGGGCGCGTCGGACTGAAGCTTTCTTT	CASSDRQGARRTEAFF
TRBV7-9	TRBJ2-5	TRBD1	13	few	TGTGCCAGCAGCTCGAGGGGGCCTGAGACCCAGTACTTC	CASSSRGPETQYF
TRBV6-1	TRBJ2-7	TRBD1	15	-	TGTGCCAGCAGACCTCGGACAGGGGGCTCCTACGAGCAGTACTTC	CASRPRTGGSYEQYF
TRBV7-6	TRBJ2-5	-	16	-	TGTGCCAGCAGCTTCCAAAACACAGAGTACCAAGAGACCCAGTACTTC	CASSFQNTEYQETQYF
TRBV5-6	TRBJ2-3	TRBD2	17	-	TGTGCCAGCAGCTTGGAAGCGGGGGGGCGACGCACAGATACGCAGTATTTT	CASSLEAGGRRTDTQYF
TRBV4-3	TRBJ1-2	-	13	-	TGCGCCAGCAGCCAAGATCTGGGAGGGGGCTACACCTTC	CASSQDLGGGYTF
TRBV6-5	TRBJ1-4	-	15	-	TGTGCCAGCAGTTACAGGGCAATGGGGAATGAAAAACTGTTTTTT	CASSYRAMGNEKLFF
TRBV18	TRBJ1-1	-	17	-	TGTGCCAGCTCCCCCTCAGGAGGGGACCGGGCGGGAACTGAAGCTTTCTTT	CASSPSGGDRAGTEAFF
TRBV10-1	TRBJ1-1	TRBD1	17	-	TGCGCCAGCAGTGAGTCTGGGGGGACAGAAGAGAACACTGAAGCTTTCTTT	CASSESGGTEENTEAFF
TRBV4-2	TRBJ2-6	-	16	-	TGTGCCAGCAGCCAGCAGACAGGCTCTGGGGCCAACGTCCTGACTTTC	CASSQQTGSGANVLTF
TRBV2	TRBJ2-2	-	15	-	TGTGCCAGCACCCCCACAGCGGTGAACACCGGGGAGCTGTTTTTT	CASTPTAVNTGELFF
TRBV5-1	TRBJ1-1	TRBD1	16	-	TGCGCCAGCAGCCTCCGGACAGGAGGCTTGAACACTGAAGCTTTCTTT	CASSLRTGGLNTEAFF
TRBV19	TRBJ1-2	-	15	-	TGTGCCAGTAGTGATCGCTCAGGGATCAACTATGGCTACACCTTC	CASSDRSGINYGYTF
TRBV7-6	TRBJ1-1	TRBD1	14	few	TGTGCCAGCAGCTCCAGGGGGCTGGACACTGAAGCTTTCTTT	CASSSRGLDTEAFF
TRBV21-1	TRBJ2-6	-	17	-	TGTGCCAGCAGCAGTACAGGGACCAACTCTGGGGCCAACGTCCTGACTTTC	CASSSTGTNSGANVLTF
TRBV19	TRBJ1-1	-	14	-	TGTGCCAGTAGTATGAGGTCAGGGAACACTGAAGCTTTCTTT	CASSMRSGNTEAFF
TRBV2	TRBJ1-5	-	13	-	TGTGCCGGCCAGGTGGGATCCACGGGGCCCCAGCATTTT	CAGQVGSTGPQHF
TRBV6-1	TRBJ1-5	-	15	-	TGTGCCATCGTACCGGGACAAAATAGCAATCAGCCCCAGCATTTT	CAIVPGQNSNQPQHF
TRBV28	TRBJ2-5	-	15	-	TGTGCCAGCAGTTTCCCTTCTGGGGCGGGAGAGACCCAGTACTTC	CASSFPSGAGETQYF
TRBV27	TRBJ1-6	-	15	-	TGTGCCAGCAGTTCCCAGAGCTCCTATAATTCACCCCTCCACTTT	CASSSQSSYNSPLHF
TRBV15	TRBJ2-3	-	15	once	TGTGCCACCAGCCCTCAGGAATCTCGCACAGATACGCAGTATTTT	CATSPQESRTDTQYF
TRBV5-1	TRBJ2-1	TRBD2	18	-	TGCGCCAGCAGCATCTCCTCGGGACTAGCGGGGGGTTACAATGAGCAGTTCTTC	CASSISSGLAGGYNEQFF
TRBV14	TRBJ2-7	TRBD1	20	-	TGTGCCAGCAGCCAAGGTGCATCAATCACTCACAGGGGGAATAGGTACGAGCAGTACTTC	CASSQGASITHRGNRYEQYF